This entry is about one T cell receptor (beta chain). Antigen unknown. A multiplex PCR was run with 60 Vbeta primers and 13 Jbeta primers. The repertoire was sequenced with immunoSEQ multiplex PCR; TCRdb's copy has only in-frame clones and lacks some. Here the sample spans some 160,000 clones, approximately 78% being singletons. The sample is drawn from a study of cytomegalovirus exposure and HLA in healthy donors. General study findings and limits: Immune exposure information available was restricted to CMV serostatus. HLA alleles showed associations with some 17,000 TCR beta sequences in a later analysis, at a 0.05 false discovery rate. Roughly uniform depth of sequencing across donors was assumed in presence/absence analyses. Reported results showed that the classifier diagnosed cytomegalovirus status with high specificity and sensitivity.

The CDR3 consists of 16 residues. Germline V gives CDR1 MDHEN, CDR2 SYDVKM. V gave up 6 bases and J gave up 2 bases, with 18 bases separating them. The sequenced material came from PBMCs. The chain has TRBV28 and TRBJ2-3; a weak D match, TRBD2 (6 bases). The TCR was taken from a male donor in good health and CMV-seronegative. The CDR3: CASSRLRAGYTDTQYF. As DNA, the CDR3 is TGTGCCAGCAGCCGACTGCGGGCGGGGTACACAGATACGCAGTATTTT.